This T cell receptor beta chain stems from a study of cytomegalovirus exposure and HLA in healthy donors. As for the study in general: As released early, the data held some 85 million unique TCRs from HLA-typed donors.

This clone was counted only a few times. Its antigen remains unknown. Within the sample, other DNA sequences also encode this same CDR3. The primer mix had 60 Vbeta and 13 Jbeta primers. Using immunoSEQ multiplex PCR, the repertoire was profiled, and TCRdb retains in-frame clones only, with some absent. The sample lists some 110,000 clones, around a tenth occurring once. CDR3 length: 15 residues. Germline values: CDR1 SNHLY, CDR2 FYNNEI. The trim removed 6 bases at V and 4 bases at J, leaving 12 bases unmatched. Study-wide points: Near-uniform donor sequencing depth was presumed by presence/absence analyses.

This sequence was found in a man younger than 45 in good health and CMV-seronegative. The chain is built from TRBV2 and TRBJ2-7, with 7 nucleotides matching TRBD2. Sequencing was done on a sample of PBMCs. In DNA form, the CDR3 reads TGTGCCAGCAGCGACCTGGGGGGAGGGGTATACGAGCAGTACTTC. This gives the protein CASSDLGGGVYEQYF.